These 12 T cell receptor beta chains originate from one sample sequenced in a study of T cell responses to AZD1222 COVID-19 vaccine. Only in-frame clones appear in the TCRdb table, and some are missing; sequencing was by immunoSEQ multiplex PCR. Of fewer than 150,000 clones in the sample, 90% were seen once. This specimen was peripheral blood, taken 28 days after the second AZD1222 dose. The receptor source for this set is an adult who received the AZD1222 COVID-19 vaccine.

V gene TRBV25-1 combines with J gene TRBJ1-2; 7 bases map to TRBD1. The CDR3 loop spans 13 amino acids. V trimming: 6 bases; J trimming: 1 base; junction bases outside the gene matches: 2. Germline V lookup: CDR1 MGHDK, CDR2 SYGVNS. Written as DNA, the CDR3 is TGTGCCAGCAGGACAGGGAGTAACTATGGCTACACCTTC. It specifies CASRTGSNYGYTF.

V gene TRBV5-4 combines with J gene TRBJ1-5; no clear D gene. The CDR3 length is 12 residues. From germline, CDR1 is SGHNT and CDR2 YYREEE (reference sequence). V gave up 2 bases and J gave up 4 bases, with 4 bases separating them. CDR3 DNA sequence: TGTGCCAGCAGCTTAGGGAATCAGCCCCAGCATTTT. Protein: CASSLGNQPQHF.

The CDR3 nucleotides read TGTGCCAGCAGTACGTGGACAGGGCGATCCTATAATTCACCCCTCCACTTT. Its protein is CASSTWTGRSYNSPLHF. V usage is TRBV27 and J usage is TRBJ1-6; the match to TRBD1 covers 8 bases. This CDR3 has 17 amino acids. With 5 bases clipped from V and 1 base from J, the junction kept 7 bases outside the gene matches. CDR1 and CDR2 (germline): MNHEY, SMNVEV (reference sequence).

The chain has TRBV29-1 and TRBJ2-7, with D possibly called TRBD1 or TRBD2 (5 bases each). V lost 0 bases and J lost 0, with 9 bases in between. CDR3 length equals 14 residues. Germline CDR1 SQVTM, CDR2 ANQGSEA. CDR3 in amino acids: CSVEDAGSSYEQYV. In DNA form, the CDR3 reads TGCAGCGTTGAAGATGCAGGGAGCTCCTACGAGCAGTACGTC.

A single count supports this clone. The chain couples TRBV29-1 to TRBJ2-7, with TRBD2 matching 10 bases. The CDR3 spans 15 residues. With 3 bases clipped from V and 3 bases from J, the junction kept 8 bases outside the gene matches. The germline CDR1 and CDR2 sequences are SQVTM and ANQGSEA. The CDR3 protein is CSVEAGLAGVYEQYF. The CDR3 nucleotides are TGCAGCGTTGAGGCCGGGCTAGCGGGAGTCTACGAGCAGTACTTC.

The chain has TRBV23-1 and TRBJ1-3, with 7 bases that match TRBD1. Being an ORF, TRBV23-1 has a function that is uncertain. V trimming: 2 bases; J trimming: 3 bases; junction bases outside the gene matches: 10. The CDR3 sequence is 17 residues long. In nucleotides, the CDR3 is TGCGCCAGCAGTCAACTCAGGGGGGGGGCTTTTGGAAACACCATATATTTT. It is translated as CASSQLRGGAFGNTIYF.

This rearrangement joins TRBV7-2 to TRBJ2-4; 13 positions match TRBD2. This CDR3 has 15 residues. Germline V gene data show CDR1 as SGHTA and CDR2 as FQGNSA. The V and J ends lost 5 bases and 16 bases, in that order; junction bases with no gene match: 14. As DNA, the CDR3 is TGTGCCAGCAGCGCACTAGCGGGGGGGCCAGAGCGAGGCTACTTC. Amino acids: CASSALAGGPERGYF.

The chain is built from TRBV5-4 and TRBJ2-5; no reliable D call. This CDR3 is 12 amino acids long. V shed 3 bases and J shed 8 bases, with 11 bases lying between them. The germline gives CDR1 SGHNT, CDR2 YYREEE (reference sequence). The CDR3 DNA reads as TGTGCCAGCAGCTCCCCCCAAGCCACCCAGTACTTC. Its protein is CASSSPQATQYF.

This clone was counted a single time. This chain connects TRBV6-1 to TRBJ2-1; 9 bases align to TRBD2. Trimming at V came to 3 bases and at J to 5 bases, leaving 20 bases not matched to a gene. CDR3 size: 20 residues. Per the germline V gene, CDR1 is MNHNS and CDR2 is SASEGT. As DNA, the CDR3 is TGTGCCAGCAGTGAGCAAAATACAGGGGTTAGGAGACTAGCGGACAATGAGCAGTTCTTC. Amino acid sequence: CASSEQNTGVRRLADNEQFF.

This chain uses TRBV5-5 with TRBJ1-2; weak D call: TRBD1 (6 bases). Trimming pared 3 bases from V and 5 bases from J, leaving 11 bases between. The germline CDR1 and CDR2 sequences are SGHKS and YYEKEE (reference sequence). The CDR3 consists of 13 residues. Here the CDR3 DNA reads TGTGCCAGCAGCTGGGGGCGGGGGTATGGCTACACCTTC. Protein product: CASSWGRGYGYTF.

The chain couples TRBV2 to TRBJ2-2, with D unresolved. Germline CDR1 reads SNHLY; CDR2 reads FYNNEI. The CDR3 extends over 14 amino acids. The V end was cut by 6 bases, the J end by 1 base, with 9 bases between. The CDR3 reads CASSRDGNTGELFF. As DNA, the CDR3 is TGTGCCAGCAGCCGCGACGGGAACACCGGGGAGCTGTTTTTT.

This clone turned up a few times. The chain carries TRBV9 and TRBJ2-7; 7 nucleotides agree with TRBD2. The germline V gene has CDR1 SGDLS and CDR2 YYNGEE. The J segment lost 6 bases and the V segment lost 0 bases, leaving 9 bases of the junction unmatched. This CDR3 has 15 amino acids. The CDR3 loop is CASSVGGGAASEQYF. DNA of the CDR3: TGTGCCAGCAGCGTAGGGGGAGGGGCAGCGAGCGAGCAGTACTTC.